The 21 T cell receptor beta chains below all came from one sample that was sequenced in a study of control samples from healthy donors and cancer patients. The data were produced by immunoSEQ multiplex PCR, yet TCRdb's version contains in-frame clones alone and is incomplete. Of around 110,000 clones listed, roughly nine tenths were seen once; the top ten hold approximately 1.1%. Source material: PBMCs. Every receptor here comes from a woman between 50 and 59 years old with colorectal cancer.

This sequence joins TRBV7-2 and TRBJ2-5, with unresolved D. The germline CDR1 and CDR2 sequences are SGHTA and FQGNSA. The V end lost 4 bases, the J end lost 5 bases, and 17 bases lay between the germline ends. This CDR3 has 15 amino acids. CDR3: CASSYPSGVGETQYF. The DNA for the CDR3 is TGTGCCAGCAGCTACCCTAGTGGAGTAGGTGAGACCCAGTACTTC. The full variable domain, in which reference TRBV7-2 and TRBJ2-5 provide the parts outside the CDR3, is GAGVSQSPSNKVTEKGKDVELRCDPISGHTALYWYRQSLGQGLEFLIYFQGNSAPDKSGLPSDRFSAERTGGSVSTLTIQRTQQEDSAVYLCASSYPSGVGETQYFGPGTRLLVL.

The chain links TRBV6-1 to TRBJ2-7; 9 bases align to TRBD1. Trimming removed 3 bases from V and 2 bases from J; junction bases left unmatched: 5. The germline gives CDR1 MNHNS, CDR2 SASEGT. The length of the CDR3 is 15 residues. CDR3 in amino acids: CASSERDRATYEQYF. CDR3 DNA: TGTGCCAGCAGTGAGAGGGACAGGGCTACCTACGAGCAGTACTTC.

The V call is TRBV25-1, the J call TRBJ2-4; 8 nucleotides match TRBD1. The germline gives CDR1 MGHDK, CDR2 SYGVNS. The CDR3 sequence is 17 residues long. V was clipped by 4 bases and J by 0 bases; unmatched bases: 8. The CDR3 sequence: CASSAGQGTLAKNIQYF. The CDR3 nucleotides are TGTGCCAGCAGTGCTGGACAGGGAACTCTAGCCAAAAACATTCAGTACTTC.

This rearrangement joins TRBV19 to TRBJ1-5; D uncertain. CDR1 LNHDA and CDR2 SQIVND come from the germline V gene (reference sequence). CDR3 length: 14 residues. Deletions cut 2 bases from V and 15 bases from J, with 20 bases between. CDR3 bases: TGTGCCAGTAGTATATCAGAATCACAGAGTCACCGGCATTTT. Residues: CASSISESQSHRHF.

CDR3 nucleotide sequence: TGTGCCAGCAGCTTACGAGCCGGACAGGGAAACACTGAAGCTTTCTTT. Its translation is CASSLRAGQGNTEAFF. The V call is TRBV7-3, the J call TRBJ1-1; 8 bases match TRBD1. The CDR3 extends over 16 amino acids. The trim removed 2 bases at V and 2 bases at J, leaving 7 bases unmatched. Germline V gene data show CDR1 as SGHTA and CDR2 as FQGTGA.

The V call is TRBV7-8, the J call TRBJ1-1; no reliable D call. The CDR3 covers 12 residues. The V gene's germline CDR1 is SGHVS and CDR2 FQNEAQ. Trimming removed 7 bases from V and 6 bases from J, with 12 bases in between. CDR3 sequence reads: CASTSGRAEAFF. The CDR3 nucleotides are TGTGCCAGCACCTCCGGGAGAGCTGAAGCTTTCTTT.

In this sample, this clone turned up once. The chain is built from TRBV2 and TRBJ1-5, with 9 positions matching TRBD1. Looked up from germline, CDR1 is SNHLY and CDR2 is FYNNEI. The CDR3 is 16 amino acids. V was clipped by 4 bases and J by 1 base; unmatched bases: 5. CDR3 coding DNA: TGTGCCAGCAGTGTTAGGGGACAGGGAAGCAATCAGCCCCAGCATTTT. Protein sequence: CASSVRGQGSNQPQHF.

CDR3 nucleotides: TGTGCCAGCAGCTCGTCCAGGGGGTCGTCAGCTTTCTTT. Translated: CASSSSRGSSAFF. V gene TRBV7-9 combines with J gene TRBJ1-1; 7 nucleotides line up with TRBD1. The CDR3 has 13 amino acids. Trimming removed 4 bases from V and 10 bases from J; junction bases left unmatched: 9. CDR1 is SEHNR and CDR2 is FQNEAQ in the germline V gene (reference sequence). The entire variable domain, with the rest obtained from reference TRBV7-9 and TRBJ1-1, is as follows: DTGVSQNPRHKITKRGQNVTFRCDPISEHNRLYWYRQTLGQGPEFLTYFQNEAQLEKSRLLSDRFSAERPKGSFSTLEIQRTEQGDSAMYLCASSSSRGSSAFFGQGTRLTVV.

CDR3 residues: CASSSTEDYLTYEQYF. Written as DNA, the CDR3 is TGTGCCAGCAGTTCCACCGAGGACTATCTCACCTACGAGCAGTACTTC. This chain connects TRBV6-2 or TRBV6-3 to TRBJ2-7, with D maybe TRBD2 (6 bases). From germline, CDR1 is MNHEY and CDR2 SVGEGT. Trimming removed 4 bases from V and 2 bases from J, with 18 bases in between. The CDR3 has 16 amino acids.

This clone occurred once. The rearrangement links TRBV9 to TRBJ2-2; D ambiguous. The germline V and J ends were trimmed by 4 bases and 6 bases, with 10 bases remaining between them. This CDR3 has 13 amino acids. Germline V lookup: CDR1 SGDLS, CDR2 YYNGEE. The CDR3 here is CASSNYLSGELFF. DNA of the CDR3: TGTGCCAGCAGCAATTATCTATCCGGGGAGCTGTTTTTT.

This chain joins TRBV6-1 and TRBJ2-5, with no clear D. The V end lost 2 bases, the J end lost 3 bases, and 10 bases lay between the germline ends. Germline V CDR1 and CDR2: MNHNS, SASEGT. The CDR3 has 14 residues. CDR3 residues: CASSELAVEETQYF. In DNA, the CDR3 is TGTGCCAGCAGTGAACTGGCGGTAGAAGAGACCCAGTACTTC.

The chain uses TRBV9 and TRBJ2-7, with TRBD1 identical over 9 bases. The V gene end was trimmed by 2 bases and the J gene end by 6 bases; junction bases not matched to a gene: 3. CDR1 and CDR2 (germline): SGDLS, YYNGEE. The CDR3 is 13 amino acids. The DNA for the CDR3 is TGTGCCAGCAGCGTGCAGGGACAGGGCGAGCAGTACTTC. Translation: CASSVQGQGEQYF.

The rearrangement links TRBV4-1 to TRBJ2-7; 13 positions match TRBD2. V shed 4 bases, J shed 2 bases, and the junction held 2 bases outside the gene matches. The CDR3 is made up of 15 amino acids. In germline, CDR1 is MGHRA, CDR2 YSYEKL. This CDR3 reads CASSPGLAGTYEQYF. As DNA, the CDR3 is TGCGCCAGCAGCCCGGGACTAGCGGGGACCTACGAGCAGTACTTC.

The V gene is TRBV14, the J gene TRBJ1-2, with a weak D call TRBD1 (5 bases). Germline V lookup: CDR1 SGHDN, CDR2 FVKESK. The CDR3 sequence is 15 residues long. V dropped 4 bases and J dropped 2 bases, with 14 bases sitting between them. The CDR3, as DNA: TGTGCCAGCAGCCCCTTGGCCGGGGGAAACTATGGCTACACCTTC. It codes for CASSPLAGGNYGYTF.

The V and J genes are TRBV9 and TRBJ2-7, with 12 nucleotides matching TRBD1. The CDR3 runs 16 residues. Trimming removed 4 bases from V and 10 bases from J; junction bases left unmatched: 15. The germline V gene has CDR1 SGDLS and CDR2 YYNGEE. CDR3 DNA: TGTGCCAGCAGCTCCCGGGGACAGGGGGCGCTTCTGGAACAGTACTTC. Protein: CASSSRGQGALLEQYF.

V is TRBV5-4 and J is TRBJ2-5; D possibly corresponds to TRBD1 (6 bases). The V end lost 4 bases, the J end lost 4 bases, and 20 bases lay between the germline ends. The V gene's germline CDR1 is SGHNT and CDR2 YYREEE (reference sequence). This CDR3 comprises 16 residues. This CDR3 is CASSAPTTGIGETQYF. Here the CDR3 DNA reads TGTGCCAGCAGCGCGCCCACAACAGGGATTGGAGAGACCCAGTACTTC.

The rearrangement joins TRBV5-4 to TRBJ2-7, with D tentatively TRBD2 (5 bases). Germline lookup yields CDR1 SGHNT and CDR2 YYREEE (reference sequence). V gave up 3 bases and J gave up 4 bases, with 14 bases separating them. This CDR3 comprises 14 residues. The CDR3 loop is CASSSWGETYEQYF. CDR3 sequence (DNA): TGTGCCAGCAGCTCCTGGGGAGAAACGTACGAGCAGTACTTC.

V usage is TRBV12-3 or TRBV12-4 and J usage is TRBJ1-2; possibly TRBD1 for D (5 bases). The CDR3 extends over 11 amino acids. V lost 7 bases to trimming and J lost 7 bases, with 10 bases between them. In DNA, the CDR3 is TGTGCCAGCACCTTGGGGGTTGGCTACACCTTC. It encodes CASTLGVGYTF.

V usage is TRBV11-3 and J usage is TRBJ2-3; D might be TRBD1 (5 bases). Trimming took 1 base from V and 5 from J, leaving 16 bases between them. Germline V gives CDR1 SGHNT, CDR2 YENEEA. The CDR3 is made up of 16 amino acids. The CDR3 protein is CASSLGRAPGQDTQYF. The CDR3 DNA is TGTGCCAGCAGCTTAGGCAGGGCGCCGGGTCAAGATACGCAGTATTTT.

CDR3 sequence reads: CASSRGGGQETQYF. CDR3 bases: TGTGCCAGCAGCCGCGGGGGGGGACAAGAGACCCAGTACTTC. This chain joins TRBV3-1 (or the pseudogene TRBV3-2) and TRBJ2-5; 9 bases match TRBD2. Trimming took 4 bases from V and 2 from J; bases not matched to a gene: 2. Germline V CDR1 and CDR2: LGHDT, YNNKEL (reference sequence). The CDR3 consists of 14 residues.

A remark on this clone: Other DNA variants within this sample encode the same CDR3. The CDR3 DNA follows: TGCAGCGTTGAATCAGAGAATCAGCCCCAGCATTTT. This translates into CSVESENQPQHF. The chain combines TRBV29-1 with TRBJ1-5; D is unclear. Trimming pared 2 bases from V and 4 bases from J, leaving 6 bases between. There are 12 residues in the CDR3. Germline values: CDR1 SQVTM, CDR2 ANQGSEA.